This T cell receptor (beta chain) was sequenced in a study of T cells in Graves' hyperthyroidism and ophthalmopathy. Overall study: Blood from the periphery was taken at initial diagnosis, before any treatment. Points from the study as a whole: Researchers found most expanded thyroid clonotypes above 0.001 in blood as well.

Lactation, pregnancy, other autoimmune disease or uncontrolled infection excluded patients. The PBMCs studied were ones that came from 9 to 10 ml fresh peripheral blood. Trimming cost V 5 bases and J 0 bases, with 14 bases left between them. The CDR3 covers 14 residues. In germline, CDR1 is DFQATT, CDR2 SNEGSKA (reference sequence). There are many counts of this clonotype. Its target is unknown. Researchers took RNA transcripts and amplified the TCR beta CDR3 regions from them. Researchers ran a first-round RT-PCR on the TCR CDR3 using the HTBI primer set. A single record per CDR3 protein comes from TCRdb applying MiXCR to the multiplex PCR reads. The repertoire includes about 500,000 distinct CDR3 sequences, roughly a sixth of them detected once, and about 29% sits in the top ten.

The sample taken for sequencing was blood. V gene TRBV20-1 combines with J gene TRBJ2-7, with TRBD1 as a possible D gene (5 bases). This clonotype was obtained from a woman aged 30 to 39 with Graves' ophthalmopathy. CDR3 region: CSAYRQSYSYEQYF. DNA of the CDR3: TGCAGTGCTTACCGACAGAGCTACTCCTACGAGCAGTACTTC.